The source of this TCR beta chain is a study of OX40 agonist ivuxolimab in advanced cancers. Study as a whole: Patients achieving partial responses numbered three: one hepatocellular carcinoma case and two cutaneous melanoma cases. Whole-study results and caveats: CD8+ T cells were the subset that, on average, had more expanded clones than CD4+. Some patients who did not respond also had low normalized T-cell clonal expansion.

Assay used: immunoSEQ multiplex PCR; TCRdb lists only in-frame clones, some missing. The sample has 65,000 to 75,000 clones, roughly nine tenths seen once; the top ten hold 3% to 4%. Of note for this clone: The antigen is unknown.

The CDR3 has 13 amino acids. Germline CDR1 is SEHNR and CDR2 is FQNEAQ (reference sequence). Trimming took off 3 bases at V and 2 bases at J, with 8 bases between the two ends. This clonotype was sampled from an adult with an advanced solid tumor such as melanoma, head and neck, liver or kidney cancer. Sequenced here: CD4+ or CD8+ T cells sorted from blood, sampled in a trial of the OX40 agonist ivuxolimab. The V and J genes are TRBV7-9 and TRBJ2-7; no firm D call. CDR3 nucleotide sequence: TGTGCCAGCAGCTTGCCAGGAGCCTACGAGCAGTACTTC. This sequence encodes CASSLPGAYEQYF.